Given below is one TCR beta chain in context. The antigen is unknown. Only in-frame clones appear in the TCRdb table, and some are missing; sequencing was by immunoSEQ multiplex PCR. The table records 35,000 to 55,000 clones, about 74% of them present only once. V lost 7 bases and J lost 2; bases outside the gene matches: 11. Per germline, CDR1 MDHEN and CDR2 SYDVKM. CDR3 length: 17 residues. The record originates from a study of radiotherapy plus CTLA-4 blockade in lung cancer. Study information: Objective response was observed in about 19% of patients, and disease control in less than 35%. Study outcomes and limitations: Expansion in blood of tumor-derived TCR clones was seen after radiotherapy plus ipilimumab. Together with interferon-beta, which increased in serum after radiation, early dynamic changes in blood T cell clones were reportedly the best predictors of response.

In chemo-refractory metastatic non-small-cell lung cancer, patients got ipilimumab CTLA-4 blockade together with focal radiation. This receptor was obtained from a human donor with non-small cell lung cancer whose response to radiotherapy plus ipilimumab could not be evaluated. This rearrangement joins TRBV28 to TRBJ1-4, with 9 positions matching TRBD1. The sample consisted of peripheral blood, taken from a patient treated with radiotherapy plus ipilimumab. DNA of the CDR3: TGTGCCAGCACTATACGGACAGGGGCGTCTACTAATGAAAAACTGTTTTTT. Amino acid sequence: CASTIRTGASTNEKLFF.